This is a list of T cell receptor beta chains from one sample in a study of OX40 agonist ivuxolimab in advanced cancers. Profiling relied on immunoSEQ multiplex PCR, and the TCRdb table lists in-frame clones only, not all of them. The table has roughly 48,000 clones, around nine tenths seen once. The sequencing here drew on CD4+ or CD8+ T cells sorted from blood, taken in a trial of the OX40 agonist ivuxolimab. The receptors shown here come from an adult with an advanced solid tumor such as melanoma, head and neck, liver or kidney cancer. Each CDR3 is given with its conserved first and last residue. Each record gives: CDR3 protein, CDR3 DNA, clone size, D gene, J gene, V gene. D genes are given only for firm matches. Size tells how often a clone was seen (once, few, many) or the class of an expanded clone, and some rows leave it out.

CDR3: CASSQGGNEQFF
DNA: TGTGCCAGCAGCCAGGGGGGGAATGAGCAGTTCTTC
size: .
D: .
J: TRBJ2-1
V: TRBV9

CDR3: CASIPREVPYEQYF
DNA: TGTGCCAGCATCCCACGGGAGGTCCCCTACGAGCAGTACTTC
size: .
D: TRBD2
J: TRBJ2-7
V: TRBV2

CDR3: CASSFRWAGGQGEQFF
DNA: TGTGCCAGCAGCTTTCGCTGGGCGGGGGGGCAAGGTGAGCAGTTCTTC
size: .
D: TRBD2
J: TRBJ2-1
V: TRBV9

CDR3: CASSPGNTGELFF
DNA: TGCGCCAGCAGCCCCGGCAACACCGGGGAGCTGTTTTTC
size: .
D: .
J: TRBJ2-2
V: TRBV4-1

CDR3: CASSSSYRGPSYEQYF
DNA: TGTGCCAGCAGTTCTTCCTACCGGGGTCCGTCCTACGAGCAGTACTTC
size: .
D: .
J: TRBJ2-7
V: TRBV7-9

CDR3: CASSMTSGSLYEQYF
DNA: TGTGCCAGTAGTATGACTAGCGGGAGTCTCTACGAGCAGTACTTC
size: .
D: TRBD2
J: TRBJ2-7
V: TRBV19

CDR3: CASSGGQGAAGELFF
DNA: TGTGCCAGCAGCGGTGGACAGGGGGCGGCCGGGGAGCTGTTTTTT
size: .
D: TRBD1
J: TRBJ2-2
V: TRBV9

CDR3: CASSLGSGEKLFF
DNA: TGTGCCAGCAGCTTGGGGTCGGGTGAAAAACTGTTTTTT
size: .
D: .
J: TRBJ1-4
V: TRBV7-8

CDR3: CASSETGHRLDTQYF
DNA: TGTGCCAGCAGTGAAACGGGACACCGTCTGGATACGCAGTATTTT
size: .
D: .
J: TRBJ2-3
V: TRBV2

CDR3: CASSRLFQVEAFF
DNA: TGTGCCAGCAGCCGTCTTTTTCAGGTTGAAGCTTTCTTT
size: .
D: .
J: TRBJ1-1
V: TRBV6-5

CDR3: CASSPGQGPNTIYF
DNA: TGCGCCAGCAGCCCGGGACAGGGGCCAAACACCATATATTTT
size: once
D: TRBD1
J: TRBJ1-3
V: TRBV4-3

CDR3: CASSVSGGYEQYF
DNA: TGTGCCAGCAGCGTTTCGGGGGGCTACGAGCAGTACTTC
size: .
D: TRBD2
J: TRBJ2-7
V: TRBV9

CDR3: CASSPPGGYEQYF
DNA: TGTGCCAGCAGCCCCCCGGGAGGGTACGAGCAGTACTTC
size: once
D: TRBD2
J: TRBJ2-7
V: TRBV11-1

CDR3: CASSPRGVSRITEAFF
DNA: TGTGCCAGCAGCCCACGGGGGGTGTCGCGGATCACTGAAGCTTTCTTT
size: .
D: .
J: TRBJ1-1
V: TRBV5-4

CDR3: CASRVLTSGISGDEQFF
DNA: TGTGCCAGCAGGGTCCTGACTAGCGGGATTTCAGGGGATGAGCAGTTCTTC
size: .
D: TRBD2
J: TRBJ2-1
V: TRBV27

CDR3: CASSFRDRGLGELFF
DNA: TGTGCCAGCAGCTTCCGGGACAGGGGGCTCGGGGAGCTGTTTTTT
size: .
D: TRBD1
J: TRBJ2-2
V: TRBV9

CDR3: CASSVDTGMGQPQHF
DNA: TGTGCCAGCAGCGTCGACACAGGGATGGGGCAGCCCCAGCATTTT
size: .
D: .
J: TRBJ1-5
V: TRBV9

CDR3: CASSYGSTGELFF
DNA: TGTGCCAGCAGTTACGGGTCCACCGGGGAGCTGTTTTTT
size: .
D: .
J: TRBJ2-2
V: TRBV6-5

CDR3: CATSRAASGQAYEQYF
DNA: TGTGCCACCAGCAGAGCCGCTTCGGGACAGGCCTACGAGCAGTACTTC
size: few
D: TRBD1
J: TRBJ2-7
V: TRBV15

CDR3: CASSQALWNTEAFF
DNA: TGCGCCAGCAGCCAAGCCCTCTGGAACACTGAAGCTTTCTTT
size: medium-sized
D: .
J: TRBJ1-1
V: TRBV4-3

CDR3: CASSSGGSYEQYF
DNA: TGTGCCAGCAGTTCAGGGGGCTCCTACGAGCAGTACTTC
size: .
D: TRBD1
J: TRBJ2-7
V: TRBV27

CDR3: CASSSWTGGSEKLFF
DNA: TGTGCCAGCAGCAGTTGGACAGGGGGTAGTGAAAAACTGTTTTTT
size: .
D: TRBD1
J: TRBJ1-4
V: TRBV9

CDR3: CASSQVPRDTQYF
DNA: TGCGCCAGCAGCCAAGTACCCCGGGATACGCAGTATTTT
size: .
D: .
J: TRBJ2-3
V: TRBV4-1

CDR3: CASSVSGIQVAPSLSSYNEQFF
DNA: TGTGCCAGCAGCGTATCAGGTATTCAAGTAGCTCCGTCACTTAGCTCCTACAATGAGCAGTTCTTC
size: .
D: .
J: TRBJ2-1
V: TRBV9

CDR3: CAISEPGQGNTEAFF
DNA: TGTGCCATCAGTGAGCCGGGACAGGGGAACACTGAAGCTTTCTTT
size: .
D: TRBD1
J: TRBJ1-1
V: TRBV10-3

CDR3: CASSLGPNTEAFF
DNA: TGTGCCAGCAGCTTAGGGCCGAACACTGAAGCTTTCTTT
size: .
D: .
J: TRBJ1-1
V: TRBV5-6

CDR3: CASSLVSGQTLGGTGELFF
DNA: TGTGCCAGCAGCTTAGTGTCGGGACAAACCCTAGGAGGAACCGGGGAGCTGTTTTTT
size: .
D: .
J: TRBJ2-2
V: TRBV7-2

CDR3: CASSYSGVNTEAFF
DNA: TGTGCCAGCAGTTACTCGGGGGTGAACACTGAAGCTTTCTTT
size: .
D: .
J: TRBJ1-1
V: TRBV6-5

CDR3: CASSPGRDRDPFSNQPQHF
DNA: TGCGCCAGCAGCCCTGGGAGGGACAGGGACCCTTTCAGCAATCAGCCCCAGCATTTT
size: .
D: TRBD1
J: TRBJ1-5
V: TRBV4-3

CDR3: CASSQGVWSYNEQFF
DNA: TGCGCCAGCAGCCAAGGGGTTTGGTCCTACAATGAGCAGTTCTTC
size: .
D: .
J: TRBJ2-1
V: TRBV4-1

CDR3: CASSYSPGNTIYF
DNA: TGTGCCAGCAGTTACAGTCCTGGAAACACCATATATTTT
size: large
D: .
J: TRBJ1-3
V: TRBV6-5

CDR3: CASSPLDSNEQFF
DNA: TGTGCCAGCTCACCTCTCGACTCCAATGAGCAGTTCTTC
size: .
D: .
J: TRBJ2-1
V: TRBV18

CDR3: CASSLDGPGRGEQYF
DNA: TGTGCCAGCAGCTTAGATGGTCCGGGGAGAGGCGAGCAGTACTTC
size: few
D: .
J: TRBJ2-7
V: TRBV11-3

CDR3: CASSFLQPELDDNEQFF
DNA: TGTGCCAGCAGCTTTCTACAGCCCGAATTAGACGACAATGAGCAGTTCTTC
size: .
D: .
J: TRBJ2-1
V: TRBV7-2

CDR3: CASSSGLAGGGYEQYF
DNA: TGTGCCAGCAGCTCGGGACTAGCGGGAGGTGGGTACGAGCAGTACTTC
size: .
D: TRBD2
J: TRBJ2-7
V: TRBV7-2

CDR3: CATSRPGTYQETQYF
DNA: TGTGCCACCAGCAGACCTGGGACATACCAAGAGACCCAGTACTTC
size: .
D: .
J: TRBJ2-5
V: TRBV15

CDR3: CASSASGDVSYTF
DNA: TGTGCCAGCAGCGCGTCGGGGGACGTAAGCTACACCTTC
size: few
D: .
J: TRBJ1-2
V: TRBV9

CDR3: CASSLLRDRGEETQYF
DNA: TGTGCCAGCAGTTTATTAAGGGACAGGGGAGAAGAGACCCAGTACTTC
size: .
D: TRBD1
J: TRBJ2-5
V: TRBV27

CDR3: CALAGVSSFGYEQYF
DNA: TGTGCCCTGGCCGGAGTTTCCTCTTTTGGCTACGAGCAGTACTTC
size: .
D: .
J: TRBJ2-7
V: TRBV30

CDR3: CASSLGTGVEGSYEQYF
DNA: TGTGCCAGCAGTTTAGGGACCGGGGTAGAGGGCTCCTACGAGCAGTACTTC
size: few
D: .
J: TRBJ2-7
V: TRBV27

CDR3: CASSSLITGSYGYTF
DNA: TGTGCCAGCAGCTCCCTAATCACTGGAAGCTATGGCTACACCTTC
size: .
D: .
J: TRBJ1-2
V: TRBV5-6

CDR3: CASSVVESGPNTEAFF
DNA: TGTGCCAGCAGCGTTGTGGAAAGCGGACCGAACACTGAAGCTTTCTTT
size: few
D: .
J: TRBJ1-1
V: TRBV9

CDR3: CASSFDSGKGNTEAFF
DNA: TGTGCCAGCAGCTTCGACAGCGGCAAGGGGAACACTGAAGCTTTCTTT
size: few
D: .
J: TRBJ1-1
V: TRBV9

CDR3: CASSFGQGFTEAFF
DNA: TGCGCCAGCAGCTTCGGACAGGGCTTTACTGAAGCTTTCTTT
size: .
D: TRBD1
J: TRBJ1-1
V: TRBV5-1

CDR3: CASSLPAHAGAGDTQYF
DNA: TGTGCCAGCAGCCTCCCTGCCCACGCGGGGGCGGGAGATACGCAGTATTTT
size: .
D: .
J: TRBJ2-3
V: TRBV5-6

CDR3: CASSWGSEAFF
DNA: TGTGCCAGCAGTTGGGGGTCTGAAGCTTTCTTT
size: .
D: .
J: TRBJ1-1
V: TRBV6-6

CDR3: CNPPQGLNTEAFF
DNA: TGTAACCCCCCCCAGGGGTTGAACACTGAAGCTTTCTTT
size: .
D: .
J: TRBJ1-1
V: TRBV11-3

CDR3: CASSQEAPGVVNEQFF
DNA: TGCGCCAGCAGCCAAGAAGCCCCAGGCGTCGTTAATGAGCAGTTCTTC
size: .
D: .
J: TRBJ2-1
V: TRBV4-3

CDR3: CASSQVGTDNEQFF
DNA: TGCGCCAGCAGCCAAGTGGGGACCGACAATGAGCAGTTCTTC
size: .
D: .
J: TRBJ2-1
V: TRBV4-3

CDR3: CASSIYLIRTSGIPYEQYF
DNA: TGTGCCAGTAGTATTTACCTCATCCGGACTAGCGGGATTCCCTACGAGCAGTACTTC
size: .
D: TRBD2
J: TRBJ2-7
V: TRBV19

CDR3: CASSSLAGGDTQYF
DNA: TGTGCCAGCAGTTCCCTAGCGGGGGGGGATACGCAGTATTTT
size: .
D: TRBD2
J: TRBJ2-3
V: TRBV27

CDR3: CASSSTDGYLQETQYF
DNA: TGTGCCAGCAGCTCGACGGACGGATACCTACAAGAGACCCAGTACTTC
size: few
D: .
J: TRBJ2-5
V: TRBV7-3

CDR3: CALGWGTKTYEQYF
DNA: TGTGCCCTCGGTTGGGGGACAAAGACCTACGAGCAGTACTTC
size: few
D: .
J: TRBJ2-7
V: TRBV7-9

CDR3: CASRPNEVFYNEQFF
DNA: TGTGCCAGCAGACCTAATGAGGTTTTTTACAATGAGCAGTTCTTC
size: .
D: .
J: TRBJ2-1
V: TRBV7-2

CDR3: CASRMGQGATEAFF
DNA: TGTGCCAGCCGTATGGGACAGGGGGCCACTGAAGCTTTCTTT
size: .
D: TRBD1
J: TRBJ1-1
V: TRBV27

CDR3: CASSLDLGGRLYEQYF
DNA: TGTGCCAGCAGCTTAGATCTCGGGGGACGGCTCTACGAGCAGTACTTC
size: .
D: .
J: TRBJ2-7
V: TRBV11-2

CDR3: CASSKSSGQYNEQFF
DNA: TGTGCCAGTAGTAAGTCAAGCGGCCAATACAATGAGCAGTTCTTC
size: .
D: .
J: TRBJ2-1
V: TRBV19

CDR3: CASSLAGLLGNEQFF
DNA: TGTGCCAGCAGCCTAGCGGGTCTCCTAGGCAATGAGCAGTTCTTC
size: .
D: TRBD2
J: TRBJ2-1
V: TRBV9

CDR3: CASSLEIAAHYNEQFF
DNA: TGTGCCAGCAGCTTGGAAATAGCCGCACACTACAATGAGCAGTTCTTC
size: .
D: .
J: TRBJ2-1
V: TRBV5-4

CDR3: CASSQHVSYEQYF
DNA: TGCGCCAGCAGCCAGCACGTCTCCTACGAGCAGTACTTC
size: .
D: .
J: TRBJ2-7
V: TRBV4-1